Listed below are T cell receptor beta chains from one sample, sequenced in a study of response to subunit inactivated influenza vaccine. MiXCR, applied by TCRdb to the RT-PCR reads, yields one record per CDR3 protein. In the table there are around 750,000 distinct CDR3 sequences, about 20% of which are singletons. Sequencing was performed on PBMCs from blood, taken around 5 days after vaccination. Receptors were obtained from a man aged 50 to 59 who received an inactivated influenza vaccine. Each CDR3 is given with its conserved first and last residue. Each record gives: D gene, V gene, J gene, clone size, CDR3 DNA, CDR3 protein. D genes are given only for firm matches. The size entry is marked missing in some rows and otherwise reads once, few, many or a size class.

TRBD2	TRBV12-3/TRBV12-4	TRBJ2-2	NA	TGTGCCAGCAGCTCCCGGGGAGGGCACACCGGGGAGCTGTTTTTT	CASSSRGGHTGELFF
NA	TRBV7-2	TRBJ2-1	NA	TGTGCCAGCAGCTTAGGGATAGGGAGCCGGCGTGAGCAGTTCTTC	CASSLGIGSRREQFF
NA	TRBV12-3/TRBV12-4	TRBJ2-2	few	TGTGCCAGCAGTCGATTCGGGGTGGCCACCGGGGAGCTGTTTTTT	CASSRFGVATGELFF
NA	TRBV21-1	TRBJ2-5	NA	TGTGCCAGCAGCAAGGGTAGGGGATGTGAGACCCAGTACTTC	CASSKGRGCETQYF
TRBD2	TRBV5-6	TRBJ2-3	NA	TGTGCCAGCAGCTCTGCTGGCGGGGGGGATTATAGCACAGATACGCAGTATTTT	CASSSAGGGDYSTDTQYF
TRBD2	TRBV5-5	TRBJ2-3	NA	TGTGCCAGCAGCTTTCTAGCGGGAACCACAGATACGCAGTATTTT	CASSFLAGTTDTQYF
NA	TRBV7-2	TRBJ2-7	NA	TGTGCCAGCAGCTTATCGTCCTTCGGGTCCGGGACAAGGGGCTACGAGCAGTACTTC	CASSLSSFGSGTRGYEQYF
NA	TRBV4-3	TRBJ2-3	NA	TGCGCCAGCAGCCAACAGATTAGCCCAGATACGCAGTATTTT	CASSQQISPDTQYF
NA	TRBV10-3	TRBJ2-5	NA	TGTGCCATCGGAAAAGAAGAACAAGAGACCCAGTACTTC	CAIGKEEQETQYF
TRBD2	TRBV5-1	TRBJ2-3	few	TGCGCCAGCAGACGACGGGGGGTCAGCACAGATACGCAGTATTTT	CASRRRGVSTDTQYF
TRBD1	TRBV12-3/TRBV12-4	TRBJ1-2	few	TGTGCCAGCGATCCCGGGACAGGGTATGGCTACACCTTC	CASDPGTGYGYTF
TRBD1	TRBV6-2/TRBV6-3	TRBJ1-5	NA	TGTGCCAGCAGTTATGTTCGGGGCCAGGGGACAGAATATAGCAATCAGCCCCAGCATTTT	CASSYVRGQGTEYSNQPQHF
TRBD1	TRBV10-3	TRBJ1-1	NA	TGTGCCATCAGCACAGGGGGTACCACTGAAGCTTTCTTT	CAISTGGTTEAFF
NA	TRBV6-1	TRBJ2-1	few	TGTGCCACCTTATCGGGGGGCCTGGACAATGAGCAGTTCTTC	CATLSGGLDNEQFF
NA	TRBV12-3/TRBV12-4	TRBJ2-1	few	TGTGCCAGCAGTGACCATCGATACAATGAGCAGTTCTTC	CASSDHRYNEQFF
TRBD1	TRBV12-3/TRBV12-4	TRBJ1-3	NA	TGTGCCTCGGGGGACAGGAGCTCTGGAAACACCATATATTTT	CASGDRSSGNTIYF
NA	TRBV7-9	TRBJ2-2	few	TGTGCCAGCAGCCACCGATACACGAACACCGGGGAGCTGTTTTTT	CASSHRYTNTGELFF
NA	TRBV6-5	TRBJ2-5	many	TGTGCCAGCAGTTACTCATTAGTTTATGGGGCCCAAGAGACCCAGTACTTC	CASSYSLVYGAQETQYF
NA	TRBV4-3	TRBJ2-2	NA	TGCGCCAGCAGCCGTGGGGACTCTGACACCGGGGAGCTGTTTTTT	CASSRGDSDTGELFF
NA	TRBV28	TRBJ2-3	NA	TGTGCCAGCAGTTTATCACCGAGGGGAGGGGGCGAAGATACGCAGTATTTT	CASSLSPRGGGEDTQYF
NA	TRBV10-3	TRBJ2-7	NA	TGTGCCATCAGAGATGGACGGCCTCACGAGCAGTACTTC	CAIRDGRPHEQYF
NA	TRBV12-3/TRBV12-4	TRBJ2-3	many	TGTGCCAGCAGTTCCCGGGAAGCCCCTTCGCAGTATTTT	CASSSREAPSQYF